There are a few counts of the clone carrying this T cell receptor (beta chain). Its antigen is as yet unknown. The source of the sample is a study of blood T cells in healthy people across ages. A second about 6 to 11 cycle PCR used barcoded and J-beta primers. Each cDNA molecule was tagged by a template-switch adaptor with 12 random nucleotides. TCRdb re-analysed the 5' RACE reads in MiXCR, keeping a single row per CDR3 protein. The sample has roughly 1.6 million distinct CDR3 sequences; roughly 32% are singletons. CDR3 length: 13 residues. The germline V gene has CDR1 MNHEY and CDR2 SMNVEV (reference sequence). Study results and caveats: With age, beta diversity per million T cells declined roughly linearly, significantly by roughly 40. Unknown CMV status may confound age-related changes in expanded clones. Comparison with aged donors showed that long-lived donors had more naive CD4+ cells and higher diversity.

Sequencing was performed on blood. This receptor was obtained from a woman aged 25 to 45 in good health. V and J are TRBV27 and TRBJ2-6; possible D gene TRBD1, 5 bases. CDR3 loop: CASTPGGANVLTF. Written as DNA, the CDR3 is TGTGCTAGTACCCCAGGGGGGGCCAACGTCCTGACTTTC.